The present T cell receptor beta chain was sequenced within a study of early T cells in non-severe SARS-CoV-2 infection. Looking at the study overall: Bulk RNA isolated from unsorted whole blood underwent sequencing; chains were not paired.

Attached unique molecular identifiers marked individual cDNA molecules. Each CDR3 protein gets one entry after TCRdb re-called the 5' RACE reads with MiXCR. The data show tens of thousands of distinct CDR3 sequences, roughly 4.2% seen once. This clonotype was seen at least ten times. Its antigen is undetermined. Germline loops: CDR1 LNHDA, CDR2 SQIVND (reference sequence). The length of the CDR3 is 14 residues. J was trimmed by 4 bases and V by 3 bases; bases with no gene match: 6. Study-level points and caveats: Matching with VDJdb favored anti-spike CD8 responses (missing private and CD4 specificities).

The receptor was derived from an adult who was a healthcare worker with PCR-confirmed SARS-CoV-2 infection or an uninfected control (not recorded which). This rearrangement joins TRBV19 to TRBJ2-7, with TRBD2 identical over 7 bases. What was sequenced was whole blood. The chain's CDR3 is CASSMSSGLYEQYF. The CDR3 DNA is TGTGCCAGTAGTATGTCTAGCGGACTATACGAGCAGTACTTC.